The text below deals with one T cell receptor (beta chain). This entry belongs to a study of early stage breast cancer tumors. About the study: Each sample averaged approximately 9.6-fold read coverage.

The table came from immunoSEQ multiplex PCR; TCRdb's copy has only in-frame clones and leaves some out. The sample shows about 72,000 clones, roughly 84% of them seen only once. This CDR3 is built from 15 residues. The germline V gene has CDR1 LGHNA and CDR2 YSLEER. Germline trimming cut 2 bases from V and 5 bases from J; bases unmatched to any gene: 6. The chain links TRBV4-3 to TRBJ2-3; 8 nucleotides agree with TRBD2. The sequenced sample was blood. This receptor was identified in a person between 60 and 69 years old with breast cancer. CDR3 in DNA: TGCGCCAGCAGCCAAATCGGGGGGGGGAAAGATACGCAGTATTTT. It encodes CASSQIGGGKDTQYF.